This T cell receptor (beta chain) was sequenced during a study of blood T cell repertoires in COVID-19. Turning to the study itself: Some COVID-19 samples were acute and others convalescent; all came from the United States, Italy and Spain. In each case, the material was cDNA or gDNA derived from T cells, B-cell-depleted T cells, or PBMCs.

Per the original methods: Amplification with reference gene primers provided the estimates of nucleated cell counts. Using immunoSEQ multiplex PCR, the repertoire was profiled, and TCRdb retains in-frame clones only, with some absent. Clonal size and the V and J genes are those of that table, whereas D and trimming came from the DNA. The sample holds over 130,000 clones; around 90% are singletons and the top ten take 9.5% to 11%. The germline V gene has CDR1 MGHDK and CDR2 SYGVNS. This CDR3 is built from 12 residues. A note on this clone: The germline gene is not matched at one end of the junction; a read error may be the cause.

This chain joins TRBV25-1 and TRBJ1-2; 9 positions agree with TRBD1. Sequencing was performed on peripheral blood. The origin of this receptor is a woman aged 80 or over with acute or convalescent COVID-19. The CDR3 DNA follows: TGTGCCAGCGGGTGGGGACAGGGTTTCGATTCCTTC. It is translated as CASGWGQGFDSF.